This TCR beta chain was retrieved from a study of cytomegalovirus exposure and HLA in healthy donors. Study results and limitations: Later work found that TCR association rates differed between HLA loci; DRB1 had the most and HLA-C the fewest.

PCR used 60 Vbeta primers and 13 Jbeta primers. Only in-frame clones appear in the TCRdb table, and some are missing; sequencing was by immunoSEQ multiplex PCR. The table lists hundreds of thousands of clones, over 70% of them singletons. To note about this clone: Its specificity is not known.

The sequence derives from a boy aged 2-9 years in good health and CMV-seronegative. The material sequenced was PBMCs.

As DNA, the CDR3 is TGCGCCAGCAGCTTCGCCGGGACAGGGGCGCCGAGAGGGGGCTACACCTTC. It encodes CASSFAGTGAPRGGYTF. The chain uses TRBV5-1 and TRBJ1-2; TRBD1 matches at 10 bases. CDR1 is SGHRS and CDR2 is YFSETQ in the germline V gene. The ends lost 2 bases at V and 8 bases at J; junction bases unmatched: 15. The CDR3 runs to 17 residues.